A selection of T cell receptor beta chains follows, all from one sample in a study of Ad26.COV2.S vaccination and SARS-CoV-2 variants. TCRdb's table, derived via immunoSEQ multiplex PCR, lists solely in-frame clones and lacks some. The sample has approximately 480,000 clones, 87% seen once. The specimen was peripheral blood, collected in a trial of Ad26.COV2.S vaccine versus placebo. Receptors were obtained from a person between 18 and 65 years old who received the Ad26.COV2.S COVID-19 vaccine or a placebo. CDR3s include the opening cysteine and the closing phenylalanine or tryptophan. Fields, in order: clone size, J gene, V gene, D gene, CDR3 DNA, CDR3 protein. D genes are given only for firm matches. Size is omitted from some rows. Given values are once, few, many or a class for expanded clones.

abundance: once
j_gene: TRBJ2-3
v_gene: TRBV27
d_gene: -
CDR3nt: TGTGCCAGCAGTCCTCCCCCGTGGAGCGGCGGGTGGGATACGCAGTATTTT
CDR3aa: CASSPPPWSGGWDTQYF

abundance: -
j_gene: TRBJ2-5
v_gene: TRBV3-1/TRBV3-2
d_gene: -
CDR3nt: TGTGCCAGCAGCCCCGCCCGCTTAGAGACCCAGTACTTC
CDR3aa: CASSPARLETQYF

abundance: few
j_gene: TRBJ1-6
v_gene: TRBV30
d_gene: -
CDR3nt: TGTGCCTGGAGTGTGAACACCAATTCACCCCTCCACTTT
CDR3aa: CAWSVNTNSPLHF

abundance: -
j_gene: TRBJ2-1
v_gene: TRBV4-3
d_gene: TRBD2
CDR3nt: TGCGCCAGCAGCCAAGATTCATTTCTAGCGGGGGAAAACAATGAGCAGTTCTTC
CDR3aa: CASSQDSFLAGENNEQFF

abundance: -
j_gene: TRBJ1-4
v_gene: TRBV19
d_gene: -
CDR3nt: TGTGCCAGTAGGAGGGTTGCAACTAATGAAAAACTGTTTTTT
CDR3aa: CASRRVATNEKLFF

abundance: few
j_gene: TRBJ1-1
v_gene: TRBV2
d_gene: -
CDR3nt: TGTGCCAGCAGTGATGAAAGGGGCACTGAAGCTTTCTTT
CDR3aa: CASSDERGTEAFF

abundance: -
j_gene: TRBJ2-7
v_gene: TRBV21-1
d_gene: -
CDR3nt: TGTGCCAGCAGCAAAGTGGGTTCCTACGAGCAGTACTTC
CDR3aa: CASSKVGSYEQYF

abundance: -
j_gene: TRBJ2-3
v_gene: TRBV7-9
d_gene: -
CDR3nt: TGTGCCAGCAGATCCTCGGGGTTTGTTGGGACAGATACGCAGTATTTT
CDR3aa: CASRSSGFVGTDTQYF

abundance: -
j_gene: TRBJ2-6
v_gene: TRBV6-6
d_gene: TRBD1
CDR3nt: TGTGCCAGCAGTCCTGATGACAGGGGGCTTACTGGGGCCAACGTCCTGACTTTC
CDR3aa: CASSPDDRGLTGANVLTF

abundance: -
j_gene: TRBJ2-1
v_gene: TRBV27
d_gene: -
CDR3nt: TGTGCCAGCAGTTTGAGTCTGTTCAGCTCCTACAATGAGCAGTTCTTC
CDR3aa: CASSLSLFSSYNEQFF

abundance: once
j_gene: TRBJ1-1
v_gene: TRBV19
d_gene: -
CDR3nt: TGTGCCAGTAGTATAGAGGGTTTGGACACTGAAGCTTTCTTT
CDR3aa: CASSIEGLDTEAFF

abundance: -
j_gene: TRBJ1-5
v_gene: TRBV19
d_gene: -
CDR3nt: TGTGCCAGTATGGTAGCAGGGAGGGATCAGCCCCAGCATTTT
CDR3aa: CASMVAGRDQPQHF

abundance: once
j_gene: TRBJ2-5
v_gene: TRBV29-1
d_gene: -
CDR3nt: TGCAGCGTTTCTGGACTAGGGGGGGAGACCCAGTACTTC
CDR3aa: CSVSGLGGETQYF

abundance: -
j_gene: TRBJ2-6
v_gene: TRBV10-3
d_gene: TRBD1
CDR3nt: TGTGCCATCAGCCCGACAGGGGACGGGGCCAACGTCCTGACTTTC
CDR3aa: CAISPTGDGANVLTF

abundance: -
j_gene: TRBJ2-6
v_gene: TRBV19
d_gene: -
CDR3nt: TGTGCCAGTAGTATTGCCGACTCTGGGGCCAACGTCCTGACTTTC
CDR3aa: CASSIADSGANVLTF

abundance: -
j_gene: TRBJ2-7
v_gene: TRBV5-6
d_gene: TRBD1
CDR3nt: TGTGCCAGCAGCTTGGTGGGGACAGGCTCCGAGCAGTACTTC
CDR3aa: CASSLVGTGSEQYF

abundance: once
j_gene: TRBJ1-2
v_gene: TRBV2
d_gene: -
CDR3nt: TGTGCCAGCAGTGGGACCAACTATGGCTACACCTTC
CDR3aa: CASSGTNYGYTF

abundance: few
j_gene: TRBJ2-2
v_gene: TRBV4-2
d_gene: TRBD2
CDR3nt: TGTGCCAGCAGCCGCACGTCCGGGACTAGGCGTACCACCGGGGAGCTGTTTTTT
CDR3aa: CASSRTSGTRRTTGELFF

abundance: -
j_gene: TRBJ2-7
v_gene: TRBV24-1
d_gene: -
CDR3nt: TGTGCCACCAGTGATCTTACAGGAGACGAGCAGTACTTC
CDR3aa: CATSDLTGDEQYF

abundance: -
j_gene: TRBJ2-1
v_gene: TRBV10-3
d_gene: TRBD2
CDR3nt: TGTGCCATCAAGGCGGGAGATGGCTACAATGAGCAGTTCTTC
CDR3aa: CAIKAGDGYNEQFF

abundance: -
j_gene: TRBJ2-1
v_gene: TRBV5-1
d_gene: TRBD2
CDR3nt: TGCGCCAGCAGCTTGGACCACTCGGGGGGCAATGAGCAGTTCTTC
CDR3aa: CASSLDHSGGNEQFF

abundance: -
j_gene: TRBJ2-7
v_gene: TRBV5-6
d_gene: -
CDR3nt: TGTGCCAGCAGCGCCTGGAGGGAGGTTACCTACGAGCAGTACTTC
CDR3aa: CASSAWREVTYEQYF

abundance: once
j_gene: TRBJ2-1
v_gene: TRBV5-1
d_gene: -
CDR3nt: TGCGCCAGCAGCCTGGAGGTAGCTAGCGCATACAATGAGCAGTTCTTC
CDR3aa: CASSLEVASAYNEQFF

abundance: -
j_gene: TRBJ2-3
v_gene: TRBV5-1
d_gene: -
CDR3nt: TGCGCCAGCAGCACCGATCCGCGGATCACAGATACGCAGTATTTT
CDR3aa: CASSTDPRITDTQYF

abundance: once
j_gene: TRBJ1-2
v_gene: TRBV4-3
d_gene: TRBD1
CDR3nt: TGCGCCAGCAGCCAAGAGGACAGGGGGTACTATGGCTACACCTTC
CDR3aa: CASSQEDRGYYGYTF

abundance: -
j_gene: TRBJ1-1
v_gene: TRBV11-2
d_gene: -
CDR3nt: TGTGCCAGCAGCCTAGCCTGGCAGGAAGCTTTCTTT
CDR3aa: CASSLAWQEAFF

abundance: -
j_gene: TRBJ2-1
v_gene: TRBV19
d_gene: TRBD2
CDR3nt: TGTGCCAGTAGTTACTCCGGGACTAGCGGTCCTTCCCGCTCCTACAATGAGCAGTTCTTC
CDR3aa: CASSYSGTSGPSRSYNEQFF

abundance: -
j_gene: TRBJ2-1
v_gene: TRBV27
d_gene: TRBD2
CDR3nt: TGTGCCAGCAGTTTCCTTTCGACTAGCGGGAGTGGGAATGAGCAGTTCTTC
CDR3aa: CASSFLSTSGSGNEQFF

abundance: few
j_gene: TRBJ1-6
v_gene: TRBV10-3
d_gene: -
CDR3nt: TGTGCCATCAGTGAGTCAGGGTTTAATAAAAATTCACCCCTCCACTTT
CDR3aa: CAISESGFNKNSPLHF

abundance: -
j_gene: TRBJ2-1
v_gene: TRBV7-9
d_gene: -
CDR3nt: TGTGCCAGCAGGTTCGGGCGGGGAGGAATCGGGTACAATGAGCAGTTCTTC
CDR3aa: CASRFGRGGIGYNEQFF

abundance: -
j_gene: TRBJ2-1
v_gene: TRBV6-1
d_gene: -
CDR3nt: TGTGCCAGCAGTGAACCGGTCGCGCAGTTCTTC
CDR3aa: CASSEPVAQFF